Each of the 20 T cell receptor beta chains below was sequenced from the same sample in a study of T cell clonotyping in hematopoietic cell transplantation (dated by TCRdb to the early 2020s). Reading the label with the study, this specimen's time point is: 30 days after allo-HCT. Libraries were prepared through the immunoSEQ multiplex PCR assay. TCRdb's version of the immuneACCESS table is confined to in-frame rearrangements and falls short of the full clone set. An unresolved V gene accounts for under half of the shortfall where checked; the remainder is of unknown origin. A total of thousands of clones appear in this sample, over 35% of them only once. Jointly, the top ten make up roughly 18% of the sample. This specimen consisted of peripheral blood mononuclear cells, obtained 30 days after allogeneic stem cell transplant. Receptors were obtained from an older female patient who had an allogeneic stem cell transplant, so the T cells may come from the graft donor. Some clones in this sample may be carry-over from other donors' samples.

This clone was found a few times. This chain uses TRBV29-1 with TRBJ2-1; 14 bases are a match to TRBD2. The CDR3 totals 14 residues. V trimming: 7 bases; J trimming: 9 bases; junction bases outside the gene matches: 8. Germline V gives CDR1 SQVTM, CDR2 ANQGSEA. The CDR3 coding sequence is TGCAGCGCCGTGACTAGCGGGAGGGTGGGTGAGCAGTTCTTC. This codes for CSAVTSGRVGEQFF.

This clone was seen a handful of times. The chain couples TRBV30 to TRBJ1-6, with D unresolved. The CDR3 runs to 13 residues. V was trimmed by 3 bases and J by 10 bases, leaving 13 bases between them. Per germline, CDR1 GTSNPN and CDR2 SVGIG (reference sequence). The CDR3: CAWRVGHESPLHF. The CDR3 nucleotides are TGTGCCTGGAGAGTGGGCCACGAATCACCCCTCCACTTT.

There are a few counts of this clone. This chain joins TRBV7-2 and TRBJ1-5; D unclear. V was pared by 0 bases and J by 5 bases, with 2 bases between. Germline V gene data show CDR1 as SGHTA and CDR2 as FQGNSA. The CDR3 runs 12 residues. The CDR3 protein is CASSLAYQPQHF. The CDR3 coding sequence is TGTGCCAGCAGCTTAGCCTATCAGCCCCAGCATTTT.

V usage is TRBV6-1 and J usage is TRBJ2-3, with a possible D match to TRBD2 (5 bases). There are 15 residues in the CDR3. In germline, CDR1 is MNHNS, CDR2 SASEGT. Trimming stripped 0 bases from V and 1 base from J, with 8 bases between. The DNA for the CDR3 is TGTGCCAGCAGTGAAGCAGTGGAGGGCACAGATACGCAGTATTTT. This gives the protein CASSEAVEGTDTQYF.

This clone has only a few counts. The V gene is TRBV19, the J gene TRBJ1-1; the D is unclear. The CDR3 length is 13 residues. The germline V gene has CDR1 LNHDA and CDR2 SQIVND (reference sequence). V gave up 1 base and J gave up 4 bases, with 7 bases separating them. DNA of the CDR3: TGTGCCAGTAGTATAGGAATTGCCACTGAAGCTTTCTTT. Protein: CASSIGIATEAFF.

This clone occurred a few times. V usage is TRBV7-8 and J usage is TRBJ1-6; TRBD1 might be the D (5 bases). Trimming stripped 1 base from V and 7 bases from J, with 8 bases between. The CDR3 sequence is 14 residues long. Germline V gene data show CDR1 as SGHVS and CDR2 as FQNEAQ. The CDR3 sequence is CASSLGQLNSPLHF. In nucleotides, the CDR3 is TGTGCCAGCAGCTTAGGACAGCTAAATTCACCCCTCCACTTT.

A few counts support this clone. This chain connects TRBV28 to TRBJ1-1, with 7 bases fitting TRBD1. The germline V gene encodes CDR1 MDHEN and CDR2 SYDVKM. CDR3 length: 16 residues. Unmatched junction bases numbered 10, after V lost 5 bases and J lost 1 base. CDR3 nucleotides: TGTGCCAGCAGTCCATCTCTCAGGGGGGAGAACACTGAAGCTTTCTTT. Protein: CASSPSLRGENTEAFF.

The gene calls are TRBV30 and TRBJ2-1; possibly TRBD2 for D (6 bases). Trimming shortened V by 5 bases and J by 3 bases, and 14 bases separated the two germline ends. Per the germline V gene, CDR1 is GTSNPN and CDR2 is SVGIG (reference sequence). The CDR3 length is 14 residues. DNA for the CDR3: TGTGCCTGGTCCGGGGATAGCGGCTACAATGAGCAGTTCTTC. It codes for CAWSGDSGYNEQFF.

This chain uses TRBV30 with TRBJ1-2; 7 nucleotides line up with TRBD1. After removal of 3 bases from V and 3 bases from J, the junction contained 10 bases not matched to a gene. Germline assignment: CDR1 GTSNPN and CDR2 SVGIG (reference sequence). The CDR3 covers 15 residues. CDR3 amino acids: CAWRVFRDRDYGYTF. CDR3 DNA sequence: TGTGCCTGGAGAGTTTTTAGGGACAGAGACTATGGCTACACCTTC. Looking up the rest from reference TRBV30 and TRBJ1-2 gives the full variable domain: SQTIHQWPATLVQPVGSPLSLECTVEGTSNPNLYWYRQAAGRGLQLLFYSVGIGQISSEVPQNLSASRPQDRQFILSSKKLLLSDSGFYLCAWRVFRDRDYGYTFGSGTRLTVV.

This clone was counted only a few times. V usage is TRBV30 and J usage is TRBJ1-4; a weak D match, TRBD1 (5 bases). The V and J ends lost 3 bases and 4 bases respectively, with 12 bases between them. Per the germline V gene, CDR1 is GTSNPN and CDR2 is SVGIG (reference sequence). The length of the CDR3 is 14 residues. This CDR3 is CAWSRQGINEKLFF. In DNA form, the CDR3 reads TGTGCCTGGAGCCGCCAGGGAATTAATGAAAAACTGTTTTTT.

The chain carries TRBV30 and TRBJ1-4, with D unclear. The V end lost 1 base, the J end lost 7 bases, and 10 bases lay between the germline ends. CDR3 size: 13 residues. Germline V gives CDR1 GTSNPN, CDR2 SVGIG (reference sequence). The CDR3 DNA sequence: TGTGCCTGGAGTGCCGGTTTCAGTGAAAAACTGTTTTTT. It encodes CAWSAGFSEKLFF.

V is TRBV6-5 and J is TRBJ2-5; no reliable D call. The CDR3 sequence is 11 residues long. Trimming removed 2 bases at V and 5 bases at J, with 3 bases between. Per germline, CDR1 MNHEY and CDR2 SVGAGI. CDR3 in DNA: TGTGCCAGCAGTTACGGCGAGACCCAGTACTTC. The encoded protein is CASSYGETQYF.

The gene calls are TRBV4-3 and TRBJ1-2; D gene unclear. The CDR3 loop spans 16 amino acids. Trimming stripped 1 base from V and 0 bases from J, with 12 bases between. The germline gives CDR1 LGHNA, CDR2 YSLEER. The CDR3 DNA reads TGCGCCAGCAGCCAAGCTTACGGCTCCCCTAACTATGGCTACACCTTC. Its protein product is CASSQAYGSPNYGYTF.

CDR3 DNA sequence: TGTGCCTGGAAGAGGGACAGGCCCTACGAGCAGTACTTC. Translating gives CAWKRDRPYEQYF. The V gene is TRBV30, the J gene TRBJ2-7, with TRBD1 matching over 8 bases. Germline loops: CDR1 GTSNPN, CDR2 SVGIG (reference sequence). This CDR3 is 13 amino acids long. V trimming: 4 bases; J trimming: 2 bases; junction bases outside the gene matches: 4.

This clone is deemed medium-sized. Other DNA sequences in the same sample also yield this CDR3. This rearrangement joins TRBV5-6 to TRBJ2-7; D gene ambiguous. The V gene's germline CDR1 is SGHDT and CDR2 YYEEEE. V was clipped by 1 base and J by 0 bases, with 2 bases between them. CDR3 length: 12 residues. The CDR3 nucleotides read TGTGCCAGCAGCTTGTCCTCCTACGAGCAGTACTTC. This encodes CASSLSSYEQYF.

The gene calls are TRBV29-1 and TRBJ1-2; weak D call: TRBD1 (5 bases). This CDR3 contains 13 residues. With 3 bases removed from V and 6 bases from J, the gap between germline ends came to 14 bases. The V gene's germline CDR1 is SQVTM and CDR2 ANQGSEA. The CDR3 region has the DNA TGCAGCGTTGACAGGGAACGAGTCGATGGCTACACCTTC. This translates into CSVDRERVDGYTF.

This chain uses TRBV6-5 with TRBJ1-1; D gene uncertain. V was trimmed by 0 bases and J by 4 bases, leaving 9 bases between them. The germline V gene has CDR1 MNHEY and CDR2 SVGAGI. CDR3 length: 14 amino acids. For the CDR3, the DNA is TGTGCCAGCAGTTACTCGGCGGCGGTCACTGAAGCTTTCTTT. Protein product: CASSYSAAVTEAFF.

This clone showed up just a few times. J is TRBJ2-7 and V is TRBV14, with D tentatively TRBD1 or TRBD2 (5 bases each). Germline-derived CDR1 and CDR2 are SGHDN and FVKESK. This CDR3 has 12 residues. Trimming pared 8 bases from V and 2 bases from J, leaving 10 bases between. The CDR3 DNA is TGTGCCAGCGGGGACGGAGCCTACGAGCAGTACTTC. This sequence encodes CASGDGAYEQYF. The full variable domain, in which reference TRBV14 and TRBJ2-7 provide the parts outside the CDR3, is EAGVTQFPSHSVIEKGQTVTLRCDPISGHDNLYWYRRVMGKEIKFLLHFVKESKQDESGMPNNRFLAERTGGTYSTLKVQPAELEDSGVYFCASGDGAYEQYFGPGTRLTVT.

This chain links TRBV25-1 with TRBJ2-1, with D hard to call. Germline V gene lookup returns CDR1 MGHDK and CDR2 SYGVNS. The CDR3 sequence is 12 residues long. Trimming took 6 bases from V and 5 from J, leaving 8 bases between them. In DNA, the CDR3 is TGTGCCAGCAGGGAAGTCGACAATGAGCAGTTCTTC. Its translation: CASREVDNEQFF.

This clone has more than one count but fewer than ten. The chain carries TRBV27 and TRBJ1-6; D gene uncertain. In germline, CDR1 is MNHEY, CDR2 SMNVEV (reference sequence). The CDR3 consists of 13 residues. Trimming stripped 10 bases from V and 7 bases from J, with 14 bases between. The CDR3 loop is CATVPRENSPLHF. The CDR3 DNA reads TGTGCCACCGTTCCGAGGGAAAATTCACCCCTCCACTTT.